This T cell receptor (beta chain) was profiled in a study of T-cell reconstitution after alpha-beta-depleted transplantation in children. Study-wide results and limits: Diversity of TCRbeta at day 60 was high in some patients, arising from surviving recipient T cells and thymic progenitors.

Preparation of the TCRbeta library used unique molecular identifiers. MiXCR, applied by TCRdb to the PCR reads, yields one record per CDR3 protein. The sample contains 120,000 or so distinct CDR3 sequences, about 21% of which appear only once. After removal of 6 bases from V and 3 bases from J, the junction contained 17 bases not matched to a gene. This CDR3 is built from 18 residues. Germline V CDR1 and CDR2: MNHNS, SASEGT. This clonotype was observed at least ten times. Its antigen is undetermined. This sequence was found in a male patient under 10 years old who had a stem cell transplant for chronic granulomatous disease, so the T cells may come from the graft donor. Sequenced here: PBMCs, mostly from graft donor cells, sampled 180 days after TCRalphabeta/CD19-depleted stem cell transplant. The chain uses TRBV6-1 and TRBJ2-7, with 10 positions matching TRBD1. CDR3 residues: CASSRILGQGTFFYEQYF. DNA for the CDR3: TGTGCCAGCAGCAGGATCTTGGGACAGGGGACCTTCTTCTACGAGCAGTACTTC.